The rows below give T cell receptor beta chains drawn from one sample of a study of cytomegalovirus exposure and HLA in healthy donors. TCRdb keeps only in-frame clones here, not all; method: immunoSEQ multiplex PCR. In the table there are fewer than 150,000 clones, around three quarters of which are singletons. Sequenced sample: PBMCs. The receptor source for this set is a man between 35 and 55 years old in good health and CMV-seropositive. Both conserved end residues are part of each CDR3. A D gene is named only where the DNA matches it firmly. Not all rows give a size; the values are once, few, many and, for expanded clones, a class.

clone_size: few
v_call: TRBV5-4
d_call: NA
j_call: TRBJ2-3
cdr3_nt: TGTGCCAGCCGGGGATTAGACACAGATACGCAGTATTTT
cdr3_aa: CASRGLDTDTQYF

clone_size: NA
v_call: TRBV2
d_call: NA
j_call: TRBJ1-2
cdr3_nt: TGTGCCAGCACCCCGAACAGGGACTATGGCTACACCTTC
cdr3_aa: CASTPNRDYGYTF

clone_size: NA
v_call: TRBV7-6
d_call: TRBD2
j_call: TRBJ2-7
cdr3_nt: TGTGCCAGCAGCCCCGGGACTAGCGGGCGCTACGAGCAGTACTTC
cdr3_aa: CASSPGTSGRYEQYF

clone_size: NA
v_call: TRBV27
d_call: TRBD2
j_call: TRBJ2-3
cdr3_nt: TGTGCCAGCAGTTTATCTGCTAGCGGGAGGGTGGCAGATACGCAGTATTTT
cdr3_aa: CASSLSASGRVADTQYF

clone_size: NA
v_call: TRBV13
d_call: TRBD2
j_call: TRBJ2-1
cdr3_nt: TGTGCCAGCAGCTATAGCGGGGGGGCTGTCAATGAGCAGTTCTTC
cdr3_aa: CASSYSGGAVNEQFF

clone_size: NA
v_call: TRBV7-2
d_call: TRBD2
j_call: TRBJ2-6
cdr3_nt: TGTGCCAGCAGCTTAGGAACTAGCGGGAGGTTTTCCGGGGCCAACGTCCTGACTTTC
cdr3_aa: CASSLGTSGRFSGANVLTF

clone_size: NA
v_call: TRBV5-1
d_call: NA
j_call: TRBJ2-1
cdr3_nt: TGCGCCAGCAGCAACGAGGAGGAGTCGAATGTGGTGTACAATGAGCAGTTCTTC
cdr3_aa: CASSNEEESNVVYNEQFF

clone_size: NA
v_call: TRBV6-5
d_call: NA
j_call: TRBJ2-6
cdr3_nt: TGTGCCAGCAGTTTAGAGCCCCTTCCTGGGGCCAACGTCCTGACTTTC
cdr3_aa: CASSLEPLPGANVLTF

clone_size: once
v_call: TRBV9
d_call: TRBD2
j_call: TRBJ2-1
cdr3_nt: TGTGCCAGCAGCGGAGGACTAGCGGGTAATGAGCAGTTCTTC
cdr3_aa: CASSGGLAGNEQFF

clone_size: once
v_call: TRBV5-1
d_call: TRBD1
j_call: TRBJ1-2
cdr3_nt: TGCGCCAGCAGCTTGGAAGGGGGCGGCTACACCTTC
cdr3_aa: CASSLEGGGYTF

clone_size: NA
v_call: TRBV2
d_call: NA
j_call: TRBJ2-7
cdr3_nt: TGTGCCAGCCAAAAGGAGTTCGGCGAGCAGTACTTC
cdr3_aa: CASQKEFGEQYF

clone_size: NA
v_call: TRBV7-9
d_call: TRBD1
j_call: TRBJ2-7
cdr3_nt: TGTGCCAGCAGCACCCCGACAGGGAATCCCTACGAGCAGTACTTC
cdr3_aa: CASSTPTGNPYEQYF

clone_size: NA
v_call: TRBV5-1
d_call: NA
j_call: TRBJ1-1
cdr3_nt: TGCGCCAGCAGCCCACGAGGGTCTGACACTGAAGCTTTCTTT
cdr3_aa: CASSPRGSDTEAFF

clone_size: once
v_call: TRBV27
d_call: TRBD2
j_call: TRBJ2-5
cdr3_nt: TGTGCCAGCAGTCCCCGGAAGCGGGGGGACCAAGAGACCCAGTACTTC
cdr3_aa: CASSPRKRGDQETQYF

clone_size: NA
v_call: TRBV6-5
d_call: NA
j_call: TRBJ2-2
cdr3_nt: TGTGCCAGCAGTTATATCTCCGGGGAGCTGTTTTTT
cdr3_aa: CASSYISGELFF

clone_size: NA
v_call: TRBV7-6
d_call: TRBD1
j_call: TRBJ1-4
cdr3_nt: TGTGCCAGCAGCTTAAGGGACCTATGGACAGGGGGTGAAAAACTGTTTTTT
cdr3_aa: CASSLRDLWTGGEKLFF

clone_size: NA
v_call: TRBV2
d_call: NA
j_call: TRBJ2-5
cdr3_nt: TGTGCCAGCAGTGACTGGGGACACCAAACGGAGACCCAGTACTTC
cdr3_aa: CASSDWGHQTETQYF

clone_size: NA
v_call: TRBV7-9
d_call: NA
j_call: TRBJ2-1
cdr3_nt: TGTGCCAGCAGCTTCGCGGCAGGGTGGAATGAGCAGTTCTTC
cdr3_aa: CASSFAAGWNEQFF

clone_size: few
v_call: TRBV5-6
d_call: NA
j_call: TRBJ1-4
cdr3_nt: TGTGCCAGCAGCCCGTACTCAGGGAAGGCTAATGAAAAACTGTTTTTT
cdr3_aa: CASSPYSGKANEKLFF

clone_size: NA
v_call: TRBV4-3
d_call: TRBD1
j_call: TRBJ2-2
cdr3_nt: TGCGCCAGCAGCCAAGACCCGGTAGGGACAGGGGACACCGGGGAGCTGTTTTTT
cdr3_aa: CASSQDPVGTGDTGELFF

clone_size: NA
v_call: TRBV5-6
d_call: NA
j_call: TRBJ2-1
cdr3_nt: TGTGCCAGCAGCTTGGGAGTTAGCGGCTCATTTCTCAATGAGCAGTTCTTC
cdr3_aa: CASSLGVSGSFLNEQFF

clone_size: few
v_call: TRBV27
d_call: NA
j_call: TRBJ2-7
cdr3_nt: TGTGCCAGCACCACGGCGGGACCCTCCTACGAGCAGTACTTC
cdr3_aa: CASTTAGPSYEQYF

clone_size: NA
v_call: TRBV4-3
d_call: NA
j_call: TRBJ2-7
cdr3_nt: TGCGCCAGCAGCCAAACCCAGGGGAGAACCTACGAGCAGTACTTC
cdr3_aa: CASSQTQGRTYEQYF

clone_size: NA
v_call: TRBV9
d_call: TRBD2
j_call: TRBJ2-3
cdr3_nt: TGTGCCAGCAGCGTATCTAGCGGGGGGATTTTAGATACGCAGTATTTT
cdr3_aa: CASSVSSGGILDTQYF

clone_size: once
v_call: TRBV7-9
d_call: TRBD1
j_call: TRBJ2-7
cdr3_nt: TGTGCCAGCAGAATACCGGGACAGGGGGCCGAGCAGTACTTC
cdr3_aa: CASRIPGQGAEQYF

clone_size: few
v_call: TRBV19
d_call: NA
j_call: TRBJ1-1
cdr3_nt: TGTGCCAGTAGTATGAAGACAGGAAGCACTGAAGCTTTCTTT
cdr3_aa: CASSMKTGSTEAFF

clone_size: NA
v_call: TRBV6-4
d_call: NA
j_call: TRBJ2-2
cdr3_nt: TGTGCCAGCAGTGACTCGAGCGGTGGGGTCACCGGGGAGCTGTTTTTT
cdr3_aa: CASSDSSGGVTGELFF

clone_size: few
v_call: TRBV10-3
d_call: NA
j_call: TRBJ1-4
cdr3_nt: TGTGCCATCAGTGACCAGGGCGAAACTAATGAAAAACTGTTTTTT
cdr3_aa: CAISDQGETNEKLFF